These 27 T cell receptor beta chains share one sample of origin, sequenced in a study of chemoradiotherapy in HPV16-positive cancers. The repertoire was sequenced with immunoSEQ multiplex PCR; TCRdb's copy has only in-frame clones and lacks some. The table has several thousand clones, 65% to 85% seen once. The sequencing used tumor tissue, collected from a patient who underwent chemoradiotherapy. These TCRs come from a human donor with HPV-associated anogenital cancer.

The CDR3 DNA is TGTGCCAGCAGTCCCTGGGGACAGGCCTACAATGAGCAGTTCTTC. Protein product: CASSPWGQAYNEQFF. The V gene is TRBV6-5, the J gene TRBJ2-1; 8 bases are a match to TRBD1. The CDR3 consists of 15 residues. Per the germline V gene, CDR1 is MNHEY and CDR2 is SVGAGI. With V trimmed by 5 bases and J by 2 bases, 5 bases remained unmatched.

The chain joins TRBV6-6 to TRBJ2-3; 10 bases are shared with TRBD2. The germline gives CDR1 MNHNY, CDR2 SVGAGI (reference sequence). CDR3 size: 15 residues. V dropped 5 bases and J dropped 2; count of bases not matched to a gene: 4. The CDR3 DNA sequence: TGTGCCAGCAGTCAGCGGGGGGGTAACACAGATACGCAGTATTTT. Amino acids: CASSQRGGNTDTQYF.

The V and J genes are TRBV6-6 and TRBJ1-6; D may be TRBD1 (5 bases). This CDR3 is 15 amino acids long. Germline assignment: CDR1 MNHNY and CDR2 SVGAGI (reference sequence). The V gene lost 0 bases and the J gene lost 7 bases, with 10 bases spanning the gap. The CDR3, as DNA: TGTGCCAGCAGTTACTCGAGGGGAGGCAATTCACCCCTCCACTTT. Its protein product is CASSYSRGGNSPLHF.

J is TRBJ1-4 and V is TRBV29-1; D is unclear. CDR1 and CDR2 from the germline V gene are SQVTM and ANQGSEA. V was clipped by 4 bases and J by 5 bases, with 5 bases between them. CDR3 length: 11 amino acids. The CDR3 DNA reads TGCAGCGTTGGGAAGAATGAAAAACTGTTTTTT. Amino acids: CSVGKNEKLFF.

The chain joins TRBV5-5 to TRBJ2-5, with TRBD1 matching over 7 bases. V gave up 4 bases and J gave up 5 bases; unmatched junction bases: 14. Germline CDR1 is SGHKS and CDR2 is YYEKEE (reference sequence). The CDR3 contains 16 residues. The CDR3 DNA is TGTGCCAGCAGCCTGGAGGACAGGTACTTTGCGGAGACCCAGTACTTC. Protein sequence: CASSLEDRYFAETQYF.

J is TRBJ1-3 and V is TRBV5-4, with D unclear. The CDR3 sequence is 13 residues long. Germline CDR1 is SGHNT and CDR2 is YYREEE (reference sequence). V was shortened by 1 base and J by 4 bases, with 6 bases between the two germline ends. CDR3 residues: CASSLIPGNTIYF. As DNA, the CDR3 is TGTGCCAGCAGCTTGATTCCAGGAAACACCATATATTTT.

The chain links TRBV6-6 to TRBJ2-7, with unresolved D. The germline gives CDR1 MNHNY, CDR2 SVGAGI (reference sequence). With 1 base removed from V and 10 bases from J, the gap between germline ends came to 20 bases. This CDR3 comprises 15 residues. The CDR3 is CASSYYSSKGGVQYF. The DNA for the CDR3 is TGTGCCAGCAGTTACTATTCCTCAAAAGGCGGAGTTCAGTACTTC.

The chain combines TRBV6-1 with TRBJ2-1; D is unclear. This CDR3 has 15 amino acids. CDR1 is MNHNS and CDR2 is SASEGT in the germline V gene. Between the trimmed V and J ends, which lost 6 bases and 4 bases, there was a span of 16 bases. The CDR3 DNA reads TGTGCCAGCAGAGCACCGACGGACCTTTACAATGAGCAGTTCTTC. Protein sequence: CASRAPTDLYNEQFF.

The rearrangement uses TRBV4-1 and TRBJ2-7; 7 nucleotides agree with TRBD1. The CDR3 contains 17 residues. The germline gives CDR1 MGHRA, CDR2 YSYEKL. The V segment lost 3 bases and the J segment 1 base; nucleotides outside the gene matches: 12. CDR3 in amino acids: CASSHQIPGGKSYEQYF. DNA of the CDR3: TGCGCCAGCAGCCATCAGATCCCAGGGGGAAAGTCCTACGAGCAGTACTTC.

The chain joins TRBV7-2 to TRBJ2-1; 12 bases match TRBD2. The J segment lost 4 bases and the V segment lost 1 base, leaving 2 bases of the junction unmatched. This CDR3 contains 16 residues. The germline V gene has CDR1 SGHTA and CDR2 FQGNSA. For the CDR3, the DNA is TGTGCCAGCAGCTTAGTCGGACTAGCGGGGTACAATGAGCAGTTCTTC. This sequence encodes CASSLVGLAGYNEQFF.

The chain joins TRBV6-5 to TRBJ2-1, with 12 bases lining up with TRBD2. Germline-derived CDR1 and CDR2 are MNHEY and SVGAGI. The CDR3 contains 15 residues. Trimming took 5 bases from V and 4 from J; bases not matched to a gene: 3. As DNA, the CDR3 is TGTGCCAGCAGTCGTCTAGCGGGGGGGTACAATGAGCAGTTCTTC. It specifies CASSRLAGGYNEQFF.

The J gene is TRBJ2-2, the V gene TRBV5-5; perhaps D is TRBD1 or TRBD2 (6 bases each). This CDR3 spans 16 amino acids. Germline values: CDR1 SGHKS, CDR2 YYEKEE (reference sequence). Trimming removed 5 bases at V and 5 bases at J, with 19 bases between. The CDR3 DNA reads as TGTGCCAGCAGGAACTCAACGGGGGCCAGGACCGGGGAGCTGTTTTTT. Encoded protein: CASRNSTGARTGELFF.

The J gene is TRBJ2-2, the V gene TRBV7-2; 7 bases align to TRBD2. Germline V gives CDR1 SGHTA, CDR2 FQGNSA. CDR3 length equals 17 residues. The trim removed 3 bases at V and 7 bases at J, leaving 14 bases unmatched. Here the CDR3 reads CASSLASGPGWVGELFF. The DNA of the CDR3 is TGTGCCAGCAGCTTGGCTAGCGGTCCGGGGTGGGTCGGGGAGCTGTTTTTT.

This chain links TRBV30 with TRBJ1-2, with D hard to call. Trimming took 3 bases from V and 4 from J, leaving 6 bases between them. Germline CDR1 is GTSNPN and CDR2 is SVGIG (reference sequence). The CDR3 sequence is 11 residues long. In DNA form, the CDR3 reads TGTGCCTGGAGGGCATTCTATGGCTACACCTTC. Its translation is CAWRAFYGYTF.

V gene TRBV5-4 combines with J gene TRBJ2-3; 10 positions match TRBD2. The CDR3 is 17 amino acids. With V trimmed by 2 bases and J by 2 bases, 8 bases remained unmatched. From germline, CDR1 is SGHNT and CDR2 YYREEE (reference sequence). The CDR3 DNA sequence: TGTGCCAGCAGCTTAGCCTCTAGCGGGGGTATCACAGATACGCAGTATTTT. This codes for CASSLASSGGITDTQYF.

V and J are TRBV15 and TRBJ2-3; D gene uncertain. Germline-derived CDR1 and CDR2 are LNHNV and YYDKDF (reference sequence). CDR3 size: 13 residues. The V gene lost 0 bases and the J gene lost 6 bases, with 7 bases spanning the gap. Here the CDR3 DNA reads TGTGCCACCAGCAGAGATTTAGAGGATACGCAGTATTTT. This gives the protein CATSRDLEDTQYF.

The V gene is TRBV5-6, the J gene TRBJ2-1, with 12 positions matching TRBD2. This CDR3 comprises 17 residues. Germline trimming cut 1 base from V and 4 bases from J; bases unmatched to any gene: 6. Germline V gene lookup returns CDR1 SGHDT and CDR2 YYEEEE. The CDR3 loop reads CASSLMASGGAYNEQFF. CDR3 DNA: TGTGCCAGCAGCTTGATGGCTAGCGGGGGGGCATACAATGAGCAGTTCTTC.

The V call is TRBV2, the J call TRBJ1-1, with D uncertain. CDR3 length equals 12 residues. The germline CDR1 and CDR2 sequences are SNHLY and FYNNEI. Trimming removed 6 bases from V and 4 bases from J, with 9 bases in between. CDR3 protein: CASSAGLTEAFF. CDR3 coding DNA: TGTGCCAGCAGCGCAGGACTCACTGAAGCTTTCTTT.

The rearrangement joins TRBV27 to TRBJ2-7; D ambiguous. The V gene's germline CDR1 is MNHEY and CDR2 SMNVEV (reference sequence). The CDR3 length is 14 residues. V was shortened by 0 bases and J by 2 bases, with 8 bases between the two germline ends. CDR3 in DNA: TGTGCCAGCAGTTTATCAACCTCAGCCTACGAGCAGTACTTC. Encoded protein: CASSLSTSAYEQYF.

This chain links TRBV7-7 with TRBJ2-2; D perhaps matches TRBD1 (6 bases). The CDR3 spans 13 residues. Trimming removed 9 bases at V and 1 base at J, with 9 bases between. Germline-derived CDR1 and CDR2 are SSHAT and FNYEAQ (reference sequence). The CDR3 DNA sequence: TGTGCCAGTGGGGGCGAGAACACCGGGGAGCTGTTTTTT. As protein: CASGGENTGELFF. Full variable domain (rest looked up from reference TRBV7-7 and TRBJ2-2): GAGVSQSPRYKVTKRGQDVTLRCDPISSHATLYWYQQALGQGPEFLTYFNYEAQPDKSGLPSDRFSAERPEGSISTLTIQRTEQRDSAMYRCASGGENTGELFFGEGSRLTVL.

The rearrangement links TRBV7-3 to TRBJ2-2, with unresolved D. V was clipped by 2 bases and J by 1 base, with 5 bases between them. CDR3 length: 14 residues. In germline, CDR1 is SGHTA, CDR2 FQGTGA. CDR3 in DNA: TGTGCCAGCAGCTTATTTTGGAACACCGGGGAGCTGTTTTTT. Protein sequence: CASSLFWNTGELFF. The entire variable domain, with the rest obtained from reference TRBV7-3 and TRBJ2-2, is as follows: GAGVSQTPSNKVTEKGKYVELRCDPISGHTALYWYRQSLGQGPEFLIYFQGTGAADDSGLPNDRFFAVRPEGSVSTLKIQRTERGDSAVYLCASSLFWNTGELFFGEGSRLTVL.

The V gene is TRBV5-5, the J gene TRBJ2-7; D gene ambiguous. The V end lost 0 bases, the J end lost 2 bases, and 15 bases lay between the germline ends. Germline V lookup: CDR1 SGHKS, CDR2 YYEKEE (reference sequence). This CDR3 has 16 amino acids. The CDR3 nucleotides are TGTGCCAGCAGCTTGGCAGTCTTAACGGTCACCTACGAGCAGTACTTC. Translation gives CASSLAVLTVTYEQYF.

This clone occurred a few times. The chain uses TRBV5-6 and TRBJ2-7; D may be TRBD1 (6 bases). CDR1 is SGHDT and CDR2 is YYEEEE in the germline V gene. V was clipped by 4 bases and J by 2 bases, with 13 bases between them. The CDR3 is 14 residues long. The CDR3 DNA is TGTGCCAGCAGCCCTGGGGACATAGCCTACGAGCAGTACTTC. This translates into CASSPGDIAYEQYF.

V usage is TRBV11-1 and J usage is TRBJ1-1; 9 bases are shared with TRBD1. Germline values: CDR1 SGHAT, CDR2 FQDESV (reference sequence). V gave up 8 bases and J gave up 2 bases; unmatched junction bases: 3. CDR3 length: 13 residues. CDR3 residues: CASGQGLNTEAFF. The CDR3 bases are TGTGCCAGCGGACAGGGGCTCAACACTGAAGCTTTCTTT. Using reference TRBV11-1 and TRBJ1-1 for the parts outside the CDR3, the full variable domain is EAEVAQSPRYKITEKSQAVAFWCDPISGHATLYWYRQILGQGPELLVQFQDESVVDDSQLPKDRFSAERLKGVDSTLKIQPAELGDSAMYLCASGQGLNTEAFFGQGTRLTVV.

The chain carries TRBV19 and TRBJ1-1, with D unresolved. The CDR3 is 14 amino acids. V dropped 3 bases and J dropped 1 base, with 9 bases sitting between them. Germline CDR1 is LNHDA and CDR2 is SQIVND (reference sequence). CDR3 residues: CASSIGRKNTEAFF. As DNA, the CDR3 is TGTGCCAGTAGTATCGGTCGAAAGAACACTGAAGCTTTCTTT.

The CDR3 here is CASSPNSNQPQHF. For the CDR3, the DNA is TGTGCCAGCTCACCCAATAGCAATCAGCCCCAGCATTTT. The V call is TRBV18, the J call TRBJ1-5; D gene ambiguous. The CDR3 runs 13 residues. V lost 3 bases, J lost 0 bases, and 3 bases lay in between. CDR1 is KGHSH and CDR2 is LQKENI in the germline V gene.

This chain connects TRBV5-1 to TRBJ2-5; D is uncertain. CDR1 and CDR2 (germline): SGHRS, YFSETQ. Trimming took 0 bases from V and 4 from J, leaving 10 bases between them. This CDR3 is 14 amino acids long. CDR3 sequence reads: CASSLVEGGETQYF. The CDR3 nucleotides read TGCGCCAGCAGCTTGGTTGAAGGCGGAGAGACCCAGTACTTC.